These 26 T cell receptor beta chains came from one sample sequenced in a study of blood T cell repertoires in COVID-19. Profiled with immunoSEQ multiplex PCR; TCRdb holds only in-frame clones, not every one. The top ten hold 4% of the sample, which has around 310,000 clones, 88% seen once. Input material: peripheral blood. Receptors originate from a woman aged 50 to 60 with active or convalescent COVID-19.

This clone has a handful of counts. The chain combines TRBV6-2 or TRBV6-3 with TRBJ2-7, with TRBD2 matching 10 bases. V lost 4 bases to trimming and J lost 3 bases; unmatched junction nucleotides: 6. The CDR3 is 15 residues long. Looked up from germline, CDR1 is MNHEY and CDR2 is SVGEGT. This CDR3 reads CASSLAGGSRYEQYF. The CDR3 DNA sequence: TGTGCCAGCAGTTTAGCGGGGGGCTCCCGCTACGAGCAGTACTTC.

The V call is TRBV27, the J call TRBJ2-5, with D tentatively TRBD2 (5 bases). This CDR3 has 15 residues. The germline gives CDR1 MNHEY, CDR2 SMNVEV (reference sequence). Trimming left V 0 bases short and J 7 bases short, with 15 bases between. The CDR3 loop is CASSLSRAPSGTQYF. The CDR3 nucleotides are TGTGCCAGCAGTTTATCGAGGGCCCCCTCTGGGACCCAGTACTTC.

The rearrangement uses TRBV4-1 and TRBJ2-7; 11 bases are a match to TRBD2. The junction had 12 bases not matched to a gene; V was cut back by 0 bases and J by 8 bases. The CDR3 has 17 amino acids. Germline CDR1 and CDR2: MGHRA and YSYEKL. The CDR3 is CASSQDELAGVVGKQYF. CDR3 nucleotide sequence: TGCGCCAGCAGCCAAGATGAACTAGCGGGAGTAGTTGGGAAGCAGTACTTC.

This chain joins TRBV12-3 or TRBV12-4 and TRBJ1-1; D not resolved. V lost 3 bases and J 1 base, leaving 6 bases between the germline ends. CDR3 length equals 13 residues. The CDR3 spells CASSFTWNTEAFF. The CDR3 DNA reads TGTGCCAGCAGTTTCACTTGGAACACTGAAGCTTTCTTT.

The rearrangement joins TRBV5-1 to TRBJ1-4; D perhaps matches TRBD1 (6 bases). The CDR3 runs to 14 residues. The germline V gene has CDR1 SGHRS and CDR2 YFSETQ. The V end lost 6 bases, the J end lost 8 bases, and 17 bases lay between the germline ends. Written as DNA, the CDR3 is TGCGCCAGCACCCCTGGCAGGGGAAGGGAAAAACTGTTTTTT. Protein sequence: CASTPGRGREKLFF. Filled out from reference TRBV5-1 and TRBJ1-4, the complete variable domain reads KAGVTQTPRYLIKTRGQQVTLSCSPISGHRSVSWYQQTPGQGLQFLFEYFSETQRNKGNFPGRFSGRQFSNSRSEMNVSTLELGDSALYLCASTPGRGREKLFFGSGTQLSVL.

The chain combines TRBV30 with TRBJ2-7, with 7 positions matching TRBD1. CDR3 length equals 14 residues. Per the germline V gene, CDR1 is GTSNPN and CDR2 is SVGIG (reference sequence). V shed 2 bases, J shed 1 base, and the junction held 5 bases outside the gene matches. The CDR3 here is CAWSSGRGSYEQYF. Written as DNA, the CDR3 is TGTGCCTGGAGTAGTGGCAGGGGGTCCTACGAGCAGTACTTC.

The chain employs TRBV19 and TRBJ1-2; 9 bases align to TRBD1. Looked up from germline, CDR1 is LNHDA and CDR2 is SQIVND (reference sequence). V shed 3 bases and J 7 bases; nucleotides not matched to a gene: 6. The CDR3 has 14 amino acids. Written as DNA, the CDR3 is TGTGCCAGTAGTATCCTACAGGGGGCCCGTGGCTACACCTTC. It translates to CASSILQGARGYTF.

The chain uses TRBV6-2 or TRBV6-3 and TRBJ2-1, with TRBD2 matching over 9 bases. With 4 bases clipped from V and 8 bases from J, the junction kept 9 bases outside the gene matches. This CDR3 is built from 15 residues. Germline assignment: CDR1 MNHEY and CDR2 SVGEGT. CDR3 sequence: CASSSRRGGRDEQFF. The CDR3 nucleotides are TGTGCCAGCAGTTCGAGGCGGGGGGGCCGCGATGAGCAGTTCTTC.

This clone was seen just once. CDR3 sequence reads: CASSFDRAVDTQYF. The CDR3 DNA is TGTGCCAGCAGCTTCGACAGGGCAGTAGATACGCAGTATTTT. V usage is TRBV7-3 and J usage is TRBJ2-3, with 7 bases aligning to TRBD1. This CDR3 is 14 amino acids long. Germline CDR1 reads SGHTA; CDR2 reads FQGTGA. The V and J ends lost 3 bases and 5 bases, in that order; junction bases with no gene match: 5. The whole variable domain, remainder taken from reference TRBV7-3 and TRBJ2-3, is GAGVSQTPSNKVTEKGKYVELRCDPISGHTALYWYRQSLGQGPEFLIYFQGTGAADDSGLPNDRFFAVRPEGSVSTLKIQRTERGDSAVYLCASSFDRAVDTQYFGPGTRLTVL.

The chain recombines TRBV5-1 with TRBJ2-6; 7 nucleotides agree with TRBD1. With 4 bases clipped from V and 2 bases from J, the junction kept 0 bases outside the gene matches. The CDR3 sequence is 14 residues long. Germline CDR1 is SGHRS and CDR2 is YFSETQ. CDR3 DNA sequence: TGCGCCAGCAGCCAGGGGGCTGGGGCCAACGTCCTGACTTTC. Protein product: CASSQGAGANVLTF.

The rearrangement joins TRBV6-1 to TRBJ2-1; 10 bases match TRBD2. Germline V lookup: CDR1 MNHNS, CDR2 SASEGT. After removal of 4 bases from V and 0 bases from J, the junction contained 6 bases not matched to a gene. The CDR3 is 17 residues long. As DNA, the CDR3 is TGTGCCAGCAGTGTGCGGACTAGCGGTAGCTCCTACAATGAGCAGTTCTTC. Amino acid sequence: CASSVRTSGSSYNEQFF.

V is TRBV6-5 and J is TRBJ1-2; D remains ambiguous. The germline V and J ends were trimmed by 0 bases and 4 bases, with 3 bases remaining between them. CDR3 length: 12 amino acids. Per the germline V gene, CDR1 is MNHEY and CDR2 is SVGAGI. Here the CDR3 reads CASSYSSYGYTF. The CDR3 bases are TGTGCCAGCAGTTACTCCAGCTATGGCTACACCTTC.

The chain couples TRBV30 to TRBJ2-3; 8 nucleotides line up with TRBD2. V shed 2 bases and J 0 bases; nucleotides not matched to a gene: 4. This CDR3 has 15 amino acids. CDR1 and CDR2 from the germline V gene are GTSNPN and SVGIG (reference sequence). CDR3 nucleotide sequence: TGTGCCTGGAGTTTTCTAGCGGGCAGCACAGATACGCAGTATTTT. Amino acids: CAWSFLAGSTDTQYF.

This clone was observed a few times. The CDR3 loop reads CSVQGFKQGAVGYGYTF. CDR3 nucleotide sequence: TGCAGCGTTCAAGGGTTCAAACAGGGGGCTGTAGGATATGGCTACACCTTC. V is TRBV29-1 and J is TRBJ1-2; 9 nucleotides agree with TRBD1. V trimming: 5 bases; J trimming: 5 bases; junction bases outside the gene matches: 18. Germline V gene data show CDR1 as SQVTM and CDR2 as ANQGSEA. The CDR3 is 17 residues long.

Written as DNA, the CDR3 is TGTGCCTGGAGTCCTGACAGAGGCTACGAGCAGTACTTC. Protein: CAWSPDRGYEQYF. The J gene is TRBJ2-7, the V gene TRBV30; D possibly corresponds to TRBD1 (5 bases). V was trimmed by 2 bases and J by 3 bases, leaving 11 bases between them. Per the germline V gene, CDR1 is GTSNPN and CDR2 is SVGIG (reference sequence). The CDR3 length is 13 residues.

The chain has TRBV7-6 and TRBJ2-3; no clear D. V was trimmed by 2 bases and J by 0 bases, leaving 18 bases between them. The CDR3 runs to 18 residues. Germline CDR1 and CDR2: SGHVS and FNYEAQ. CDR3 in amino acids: CASSLLGGFGTSTDTQYF. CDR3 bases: TGTGCCAGCAGCTTATTAGGCGGTTTTGGAACTAGCACAGATACGCAGTATTTT.

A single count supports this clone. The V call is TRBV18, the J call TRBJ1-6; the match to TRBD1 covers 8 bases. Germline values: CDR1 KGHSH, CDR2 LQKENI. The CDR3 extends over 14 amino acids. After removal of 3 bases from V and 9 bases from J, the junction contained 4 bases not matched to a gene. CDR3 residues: CASSPGQGSSPLHF. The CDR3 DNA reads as TGTGCCAGCTCACCCGGACAGGGAAGTTCACCCCTCCACTTT.

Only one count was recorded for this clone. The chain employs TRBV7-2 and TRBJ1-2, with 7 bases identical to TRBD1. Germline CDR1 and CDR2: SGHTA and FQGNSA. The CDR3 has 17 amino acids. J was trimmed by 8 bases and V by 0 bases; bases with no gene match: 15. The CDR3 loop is CASSLALMGQSNRGYTF. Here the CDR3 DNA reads TGTGCCAGCAGCTTAGCTTTGATGGGACAGTCGAATCGGGGCTACACCTTC.

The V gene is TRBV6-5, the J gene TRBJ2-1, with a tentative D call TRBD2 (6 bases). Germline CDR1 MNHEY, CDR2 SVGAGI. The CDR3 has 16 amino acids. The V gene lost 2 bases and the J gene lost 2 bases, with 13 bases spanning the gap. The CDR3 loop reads CASSYPAAGPYNEQFF. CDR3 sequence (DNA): TGTGCCAGCAGTTACCCCGCGGCGGGACCCTACAATGAGCAGTTCTTC.

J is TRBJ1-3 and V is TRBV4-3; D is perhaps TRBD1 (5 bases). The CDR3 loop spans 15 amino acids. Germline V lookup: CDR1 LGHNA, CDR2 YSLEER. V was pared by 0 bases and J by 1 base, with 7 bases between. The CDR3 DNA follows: TGCGCCAGCAGCCAAGATGCAGGGTCTGGAAACACCATATATTTT. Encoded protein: CASSQDAGSGNTIYF.

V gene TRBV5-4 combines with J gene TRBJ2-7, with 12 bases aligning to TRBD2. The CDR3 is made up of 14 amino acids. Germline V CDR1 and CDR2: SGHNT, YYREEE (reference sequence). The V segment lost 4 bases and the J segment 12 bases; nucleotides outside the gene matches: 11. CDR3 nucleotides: TGTGCCAGCAGCCCAGAGACTAGCGGGAGTTGGGCGTACTTC. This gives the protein CASSPETSGSWAYF.

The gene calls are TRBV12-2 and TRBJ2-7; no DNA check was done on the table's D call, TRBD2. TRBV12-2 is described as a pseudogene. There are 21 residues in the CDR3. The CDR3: CASRLAESRAGGPPGSYEQYF. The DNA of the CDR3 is TGTGCAAGTCGCTTAGCGGAAAGTCGAGCGGGAGGGCCACCGGGCTCCTACGAGCAGTACTTC.

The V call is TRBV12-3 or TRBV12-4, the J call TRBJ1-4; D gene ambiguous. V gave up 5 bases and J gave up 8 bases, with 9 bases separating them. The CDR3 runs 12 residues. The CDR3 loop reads CASSISGEKLFF. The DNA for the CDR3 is TGTGCCAGCAGTATATCCGGGGAAAAACTGTTTTTT.

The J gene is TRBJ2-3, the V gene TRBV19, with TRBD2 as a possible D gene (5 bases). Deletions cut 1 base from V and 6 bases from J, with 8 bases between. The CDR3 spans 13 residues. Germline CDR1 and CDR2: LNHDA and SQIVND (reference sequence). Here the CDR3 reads CASSIVGLDTQYF. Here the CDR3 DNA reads TGTGCCAGTAGTATAGTCGGACTGGATACGCAGTATTTT.

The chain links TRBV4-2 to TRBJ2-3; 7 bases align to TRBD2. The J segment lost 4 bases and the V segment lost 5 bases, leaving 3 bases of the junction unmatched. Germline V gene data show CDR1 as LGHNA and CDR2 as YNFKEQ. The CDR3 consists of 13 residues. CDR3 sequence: CASSGGGADTQYF. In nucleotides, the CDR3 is TGTGCCAGCAGCGGGGGAGGGGCAGATACGCAGTATTTT.

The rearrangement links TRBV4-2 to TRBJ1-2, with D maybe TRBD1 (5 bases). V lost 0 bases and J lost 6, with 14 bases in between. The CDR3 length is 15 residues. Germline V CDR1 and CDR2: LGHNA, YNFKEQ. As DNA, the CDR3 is TGTGCCAGCAGCCAAGACGTGCAGGGATGGGATGGCTACACCTTC. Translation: CASSQDVQGWDGYTF.